The 10 T cell receptor beta chains below come from one sample, sequenced in a study of glioma-infiltrating T cells. Using RNA template, CDR3s of TCR alpha and beta were amplified with iRepertoire arm-PCR. TCRdb used MiXCR to reprocess the multiplex PCR reads, holding one entry per CDR3 protein. The sample has a few hundred thousand distinct CDR3 sequences, roughly two fifths seen once. Sequenced sample: glioma tissue, nonneoplastic brain tissue, or PBMCs (not recorded which). These receptors were taken from a human donor with low-grade glioma or glioblastoma, undergoing nonglioma brain surgery, or in good health (not recorded which).

The table lists this clonotype with a count of one. One base away lies a much larger clone, so this may be a sequencing read error. The V call is TRBV6-1, the J call TRBJ2-7; TRBD2 matches 9 bases. CDR1 is MNHNS and CDR2 is SASEGT in the germline V gene. The CDR3 length is 15 residues. The CDR3 spells CASSDKAGGTYGQYF. The CDR3 coding sequence is TGTGCCAGCAGTGATAAAGCGGGAGGTACCTACGGGCAGTACTTC.

This clonotype has only a few counts. The chain uses TRBV20-1 and TRBJ2-4; TRBD1 aligns across 8 bases. Germline values: CDR1 DFQATT, CDR2 SNEGSKA (reference sequence). Trimming cost V 0 bases and J 3 bases; bases outside gene matches: 4. CDR3 length: 15 residues. CDR3 coding DNA: TGCAGTGCTAGAGACGGTGGGACAGGCAAAAACATTCAGTACTTC. Encoded protein: CSARDGGTGKNIQYF.

As regards this clonotype: A read error may explain this, as a much larger clone is one base away. V is TRBV27 and J is TRBJ2-2, with D perhaps being TRBD1 or TRBD2 (6 bases each). The CDR3 consists of 16 residues. Germline CDR1 and CDR2: MNHEY and SMNVEV (reference sequence). In DNA form, the CDR3 reads TGTGCCAGCAGTTGGACAGCCTTCGCGGGCACCGGGGGGCTGTTTTTT. Translating gives CASSWTAFAGTGGLFF.

This clonotype has at least ten counts. The genes are TRBV6-1 and TRBJ1-5; 10 positions match TRBD1. V lost 7 bases and J lost 4; bases outside the gene matches: 4. In germline, CDR1 is MNHNS, CDR2 SASEGT. The CDR3 loop spans 14 amino acids. The CDR3 sequence is CASTRQGANQPQHF. The CDR3 DNA is TGTGCCAGCACCCGACAGGGGGCGAATCAGCCCCAGCATTTT.

As regards this clonotype: This may come from a read error, since a much larger clone is one base off. V usage is TRBV6-1 and J usage is TRBJ1-5; tentative D call: TRBD1 (5 bases). The CDR3 has 16 amino acids. The germline V gene encodes CDR1 MNHNS and CDR2 SASEGT. The CDR3 sequence: CASSEEPGRIYQPQNF. The DNA of the CDR3 is TGTGCCAGCAGCGAAGAGCCAGGGCGCATATATCAGCCCCAGAATTTT.

This clonotype was detected a few times. Here the CDR3 reads CASRSGLAGLTDTQYF. DNA for the CDR3: TGCGCCAGCAGGTCGGGGCTAGCGGGACTCACAGATACGCAGTATTTT. The rearrangement links TRBV5-1 to TRBJ2-3; 9 bases map to TRBD2. Germline V gene sequence: CDR1 SGHRS, CDR2 YFSETQ. Trimming at V came to 5 bases and at J to 2 bases, leaving 9 bases not matched to a gene. CDR3 length: 16 residues. Full variable domain (outside the CDR3, taken from reference TRBV5-1 and TRBJ2-3): KAGVTQTPRYLIKTRGQQVTLSCSPISGHRSVSWYQQTPGQGLQFLFEYFSETQRNKGNFPGRFSGRQFSNSRSEMNVSTLELGDSALYLCASRSGLAGLTDTQYFGPGTRLTVL.

To note about this clonotype: This sequence may be a read error, since a much larger clone differs from it by one base. The CDR3 carries no conserved terminal phenylalanine or tryptophan, so it likely arises from a read error. The rearrangement uses TRBV20-1 and TRBJ2-1; D gene unclear. Germline lookup yields CDR1 DFQATT and CDR2 SNEGSKA (reference sequence). The CDR3 runs 13 residues. Trimming left V 2 bases short and J 2 bases short, with 7 bases between. CDR3 loop: CSARRPTYNEQFL. The DNA of the CDR3 is TGCAGTGCTAGACGGCCCACCTACAATGAGCAGTTCTTA.

Points on this clonotype: Possible read error: a much larger clone is one base away. The CDR3 spells CASSYYRDSNQLQHF. The CDR3 DNA follows: TGTGCCAGCAGTTACTACAGAGATAGCAATCAGCTCCAGCATTTT. This chain links TRBV6-9 with TRBJ1-5; D uncertain. Germline V gene sequence: CDR1 MNHGY, CDR2 SVAAGI. This CDR3 has 15 amino acids.

A remark on this clonotype: The junction and the germline gene differ at one end; a read error may be behind it. The rearrangement joins TRBV28 to TRBJ1-1; the D gene is possibly TRBD1 (5 bases). Looked up from germline, CDR1 is MDHEN and CDR2 is SYDVKM. This CDR3 has 11 amino acids. The CDR3 DNA follows: TGTGCCAGCGCGGGAGGGACTGGAGCTTTCTTT. Translating it yields CASAGGTGAFF. Using reference TRBV28 and TRBJ1-1 for the parts outside the CDR3, the full variable domain is DVKVTQSSRYLVKRTGEKVFLECVQDMDHENMFWYRQDPGLGLRLIYFSYDVKMKEKGDIPEGYSVSREKKERFSLILESASTNQTSMYLCASAGGTGAFFGQGTRLTVV.

The count of this clonotype is one. The chain uses TRBV12-3 or TRBV12-4 and TRBJ1-2; 10 bases map to TRBD1. The J segment lost 6 bases and the V segment lost 6 bases, leaving 7 bases of the junction unmatched. CDR3 length: 14 amino acids. CDR3 DNA: TGTGCCAGCAGACTCCCCGGGACAGGGGATGGCTACACCTTC. As protein: CASRLPGTGDGYTF.